The present T cell receptor beta chain was sequenced within a study of cytomegalovirus exposure and HLA in healthy donors. This clone was seen once. V lost 5 bases to trimming and J lost 6 bases, with 10 bases between them. This CDR3 region has 12 residues. Per the germline V gene, CDR1 is SQVTM and CDR2 is ANQGSEA. The study ran its PCR with 60 Vbeta and 13 Jbeta primers. In the authors' workflow: It was a later analysis that counted around 85 million unique TCR beta chains, of which 9.5 million to 14 million were shared. TCRdb keeps only in-frame clones here, not all; method: immunoSEQ multiplex PCR. V, J and clone size are taken as reported in that table, and D and trimming were inferred from the DNA itself. The sample has fewer than 200,000 clones; more than 75% are singletons.

Sequencing was carried out using PBMCs. V usage is TRBV29-1 and J usage is TRBJ2-2; D unclear. The receptor was isolated from a man aged 18 to 29 in good health and CMV-seropositive. CDR3 amino acids: CSVQQLAGELFF. In DNA form, the CDR3 reads TGCAGCGTTCAACAGTTGGCCGGGGAGCTGTTTTTT.